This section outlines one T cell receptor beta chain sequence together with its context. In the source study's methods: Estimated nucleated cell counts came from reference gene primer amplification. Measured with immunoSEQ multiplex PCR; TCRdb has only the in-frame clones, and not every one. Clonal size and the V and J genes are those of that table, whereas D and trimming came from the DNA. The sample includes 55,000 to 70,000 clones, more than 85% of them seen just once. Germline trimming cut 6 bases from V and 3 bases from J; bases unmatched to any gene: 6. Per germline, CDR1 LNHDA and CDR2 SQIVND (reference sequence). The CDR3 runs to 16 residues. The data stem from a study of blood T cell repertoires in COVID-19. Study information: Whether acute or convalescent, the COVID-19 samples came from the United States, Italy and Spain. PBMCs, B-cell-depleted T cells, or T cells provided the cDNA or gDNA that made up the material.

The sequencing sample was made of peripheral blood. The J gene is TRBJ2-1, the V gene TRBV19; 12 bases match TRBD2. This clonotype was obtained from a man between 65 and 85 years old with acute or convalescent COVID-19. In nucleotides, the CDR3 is TGTGCCAGTAGAACACCGGGACTAGCGGGCTACAATGAGCAGTTCTTC. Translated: CASRTPGLAGYNEQFF.